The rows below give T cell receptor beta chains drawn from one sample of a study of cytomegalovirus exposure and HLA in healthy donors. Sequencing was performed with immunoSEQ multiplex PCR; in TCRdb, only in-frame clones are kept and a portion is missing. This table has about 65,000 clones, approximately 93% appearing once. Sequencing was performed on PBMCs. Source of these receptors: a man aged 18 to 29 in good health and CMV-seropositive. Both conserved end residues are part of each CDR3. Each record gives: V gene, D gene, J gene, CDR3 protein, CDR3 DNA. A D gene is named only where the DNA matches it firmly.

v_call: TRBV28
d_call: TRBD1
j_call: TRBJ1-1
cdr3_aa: CASSIQGVMNTEAFF
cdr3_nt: TGTGCCAGCAGTATACAGGGGGTCATGAACACTGAAGCTTTCTTT

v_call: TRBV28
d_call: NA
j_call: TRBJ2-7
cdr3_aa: CASSLVRTYEQYF
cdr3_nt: TGTGCCAGCAGTTTGGTCAGAACCTACGAGCAGTACTTC

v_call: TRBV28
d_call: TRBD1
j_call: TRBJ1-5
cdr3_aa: CASSLRGTGDRQPQHF
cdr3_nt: TGTGCCAGCAGTTTAAGGGGGACAGGGGACCGCCAGCCCCAGCATTTT

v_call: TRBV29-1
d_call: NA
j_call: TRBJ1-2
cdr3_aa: CSVERQGGYTF
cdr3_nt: TGCAGCGTTGAAAGGCAGGGTGGCTACACCTTC

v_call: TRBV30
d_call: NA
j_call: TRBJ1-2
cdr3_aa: CAWSITRQVSGYTF
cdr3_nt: TGTGCCTGGAGTATCACCCGACAGGTTTCGGGCTACACCTTC

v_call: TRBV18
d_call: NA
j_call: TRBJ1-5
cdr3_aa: CASSPQPGSNQPQHF
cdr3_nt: TGTGCCAGCTCACCACAACCAGGGTCCAATCAGCCCCAGCATTTT

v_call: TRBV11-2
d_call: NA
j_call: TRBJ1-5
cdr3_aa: CASSLVQVFNQPQHF
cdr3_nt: TGTGCCAGCAGCTTAGTACAGGTTTTCAATCAGCCCCAGCATTTT

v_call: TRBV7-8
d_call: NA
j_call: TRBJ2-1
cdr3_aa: CASSLVGGRFEQFF
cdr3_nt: TGTGCCAGCAGCTTAGTTGGAGGGCGGTTTGAGCAGTTCTTC

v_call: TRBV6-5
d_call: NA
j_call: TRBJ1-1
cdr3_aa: CASSYSRGGNTEAFF
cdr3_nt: TGTGCCAGCAGTTACTCACGGGGTGGGAACACTGAAGCTTTCTTT

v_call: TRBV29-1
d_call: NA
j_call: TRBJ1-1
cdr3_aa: CSVLRGNNAEAFF
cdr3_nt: TGCAGCGTGTTAAGGGGGAATAACGCTGAAGCTTTCTTT